Listed below are T cell receptor beta chains from one sample, sequenced in a study of T cell changes during pregnancy in multiple sclerosis. Libraries were prepared by immunoSEQ multiplex PCR; TCRdb keeps only in-frame clonotypes and omits some of them. The data hold approximately 70,000 clones, with 92% observed a single time. Specimen: peripheral blood, collected in the second trimester of pregnancy. The receptors derive from a female donor with multiple sclerosis, enrolled in a pregnancy study. CDR3s include the opening cysteine and the closing phenylalanine or tryptophan. The order of the fields is V gene, D gene, J gene, CDR3 protein, CDR3 DNA. The D gene is left open where the match is weak.

>TRBV13|TRBD2|TRBJ2-1
CASSFTSGSRDEQFF
TGTGCCAGCAGCTTTACTAGCGGGAGTAGGGATGAGCAGTTCTTC
>TRBV7-8|NA|TRBJ1-5
CASSSTGVQPQHF
TGTGCCAGCAGCTCAACGGGAGTTCAGCCCCAGCATTTT
>TRBV9|NA|TRBJ1-1
CASTPYRGNTEAFF
TGTGCCAGCACCCCATATCGGGGGAACACTGAAGCTTTCTTT
>TRBV7-3|NA|TRBJ2-7
CASSSFGGEAYEQYF
TGTGCCAGCAGCTCCTTCGGGGGAGAGGCCTACGAGCAGTACTTC
>TRBV7-6|NA|TRBJ2-5
CASSLEAGQETQYF
TGTGCCAGCAGCTTAGAGGCGGGGCAAGAGACCCAGTACTTC
>TRBV27|NA|TRBJ2-5
CASSLSNTGRETQYF
TGTGCCAGCAGTTTATCTAATACGGGTCGAGAGACCCAGTACTTC
>TRBV7-8|TRBD1|TRBJ2-2
CASSLIRDRLDPGELFF
TGTGCCAGCAGCTTAATTCGGGACAGGCTCGACCCCGGGGAGCTGTTTTTT
>TRBV5-1|TRBD1|TRBJ1-2
CASSPRTGGNGYTF
TGCGCCAGCAGCCCCAGGACAGGGGGCAATGGCTACACCTTC
>TRBV27|NA|TRBJ1-2
CASAQPRDYGYTF
TGTGCCAGCGCCCAACCCCGGGACTATGGCTACACCTTC
>TRBV5-1|TRBD2|TRBJ2-2
CASGPGLAGGGELFF
TGCGCCAGCGGGCCGGGACTAGCTGGTGGCGGGGAGCTGTTTTTT
>TRBV11-2|TRBD1|TRBJ1-1
CASSWDRDFEAFF
TGTGCCAGCAGCTGGGACAGGGACTTTGAAGCTTTCTTT
>TRBV19|TRBD1|TRBJ2-7
CASGPEGQGSSEQYF
TGTGCCAGCGGTCCCGAGGGACAGGGAAGCAGCGAGCAGTACTTC
>TRBV28|TRBD1|TRBJ2-2
CASSRGQMLGELFF
TGTGCCAGCAGCCGGGGACAGATGCTCGGGGAGCTGTTTTTT
>TRBV14|NA|TRBJ1-1
CASSRQMNTEAFF
TGTGCCAGCAGCCGCCAGATGAACACTGAAGCTTTCTTT
>TRBV7-6|NA|TRBJ2-5
CASSLVTGGELETQYF
TGTGCCAGCAGCTTAGTTACGGGGGGCGAATTAGAGACCCAGTACTTC
>TRBV19|NA|TRBJ1-2
CASNPSSGYGYTF
TGTGCCAGTAATCCAAGTAGCGGCTATGGCTACACCTTC
>TRBV5-1|TRBD2|TRBJ2-4
CASSLAGGAGSIQYF
TGCGCCAGCAGCTTGGCGGGAGGGGCGGGTTCCATTCAGTACTTC
>TRBV2|NA|TRBJ1-5
CASSEAGNQPQHF
TGTGCCAGCAGTGAAGCCGGCAATCAGCCCCAGCATTTT
>TRBV5-1|TRBD1|TRBJ2-1
CASSSGTATGEQFF
TGCGCCAGCAGCTCCGGGACAGCCACGGGGGAGCAGTTCTTC